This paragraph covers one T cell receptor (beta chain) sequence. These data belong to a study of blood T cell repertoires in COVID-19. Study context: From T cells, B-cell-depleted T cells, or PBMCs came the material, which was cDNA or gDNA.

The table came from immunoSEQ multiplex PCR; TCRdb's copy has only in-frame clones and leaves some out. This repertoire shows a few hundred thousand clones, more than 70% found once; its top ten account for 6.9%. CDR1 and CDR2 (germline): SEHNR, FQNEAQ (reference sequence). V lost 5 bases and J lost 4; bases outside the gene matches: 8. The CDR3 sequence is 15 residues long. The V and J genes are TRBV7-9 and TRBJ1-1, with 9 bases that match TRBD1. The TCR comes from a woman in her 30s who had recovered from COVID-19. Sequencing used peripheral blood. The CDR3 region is CASSTRTGEITEAFF. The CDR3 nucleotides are TGTGCCAGCAGCACCCGGACAGGGGAGATCACTGAAGCTTTCTTT.